Described below is a single TCR beta chain sequence and its context. This sample was taken from a study of early T cells in non-severe SARS-CoV-2 infection. As part of library construction, unique molecular identifiers were attached to individual cDNA molecules. TCRdb called the 5' RACE reads again in MiXCR, with one record for every CDR3 protein. The table shows roughly 83,000 distinct CDR3 sequences, with 9.5% to 15% occurring only once. Germline values: CDR1 LGHDT, CDR2 YNNKEL (reference sequence). Between the trimmed V and J ends, which lost 3 bases and 3 bases, there was a span of 9 bases. The CDR3 runs to 14 residues.

V usage is TRBV3-1 and J usage is TRBJ2-4; possibly TRBD1 or TRBD2 for D (5 bases each). The source is an adult who was a healthcare worker with PCR-confirmed SARS-CoV-2 infection or an uninfected control (not recorded which). Sequenced here: whole blood, sampled at baseline. DNA for the CDR3: TGTGCCAGCAGCCAGGGGGACCACAAAAACATTCAGTACTTC. This gives the protein CASSQGDHKNIQYF.